This entry features one T cell receptor beta chain sequence. Regarding time point: sample taken at primary tumor resection. Donation came from around 72 patients with untreated early-stage non-small cell lung cancer. This entry comes from a study of spatial heterogeneity in lung cancer. CDR3 size: 15 residues. Germline V lookup: CDR1 MNHEY, CDR2 SMNVEV (reference sequence). The trim removed 6 bases at V and 5 bases at J, leaving 8 bases unmatched. TCRdb itself ran the 5' RACE reads through MiXCR, one entry per CDR3 protein. The data contain around 87,000 distinct CDR3 sequences, 10% to 15% of them singletons.

The source was PBMCs, collected at surgery. V usage is TRBV27 and J usage is TRBJ2-5; 11 bases fit TRBD2. The sequence was collected from a male donor with early-stage non-small cell lung cancer. CDR3 sequence: CASRIAGGRLETQYF. The CDR3 DNA reads TGTGCCAGCAGGATAGCGGGGGGGAGACTGGAGACCCAGTACTTC.